Below, one TCR beta chain is given with its context. V gave up 4 bases and J gave up 7 bases, with 14 bases separating them. The germline V gene has CDR1 SGHRS and CDR2 YFSETQ. The CDR3 covers 13 residues. The assay was immunoSEQ multiplex PCR, and TCRdb's table has in-frame clones only and misses some. The repertoire holds about 260,000 clones, with about 89% as singletons. This record comes from a study of blood T cell repertoires in COVID-19. Sequencing was done on a sample of peripheral blood. The rearrangement links TRBV5-1 to TRBJ2-5; perhaps TRBD2 as D (6 bases). The sequence was collected from a man aged 35 to 55 who had recovered from COVID-19. The CDR3 here is CASSPGLRGTQYF. The CDR3 nucleotides read TGCGCCAGCAGCCCGGGACTTCGAGGGACCCAGTACTTC.